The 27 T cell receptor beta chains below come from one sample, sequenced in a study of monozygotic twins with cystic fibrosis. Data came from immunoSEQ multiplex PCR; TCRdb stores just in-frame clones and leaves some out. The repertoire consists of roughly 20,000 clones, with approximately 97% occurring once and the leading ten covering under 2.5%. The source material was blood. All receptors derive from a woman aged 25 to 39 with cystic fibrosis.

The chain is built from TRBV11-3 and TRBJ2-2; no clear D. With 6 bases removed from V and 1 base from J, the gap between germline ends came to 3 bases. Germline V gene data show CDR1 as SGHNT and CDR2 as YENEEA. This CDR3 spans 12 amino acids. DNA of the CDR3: TGTGCCAGCAGTGGGAACACCGGGGAGCTGTTTTTT. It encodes CASSGNTGELFF. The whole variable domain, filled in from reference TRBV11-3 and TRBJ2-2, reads EAGVVQSPRYKIIEKKQPVAFWCNPISGHNTLYWYLQNLGQGPELLIRYENEEAVDDSQLPKDRFSAERLKGVDSTLKIQPAELGDSAVYLCASSGNTGELFFGEGSRLTVL.

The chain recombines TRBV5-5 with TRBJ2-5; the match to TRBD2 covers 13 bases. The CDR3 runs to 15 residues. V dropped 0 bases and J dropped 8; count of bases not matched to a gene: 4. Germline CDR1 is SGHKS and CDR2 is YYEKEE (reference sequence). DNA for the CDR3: TGTGCCAGCAGCTTGGAGGGACTAGCGGGGTTAACCCAGTACTTC. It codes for CASSLEGLAGLTQYF.

CDR3 bases: TGTGCCAGCTCACCACCGAGCACAGATACGCAGTATTTT. Residues: CASSPPSTDTQYF. The chain combines TRBV18 with TRBJ2-3; D is ambiguous. The CDR3 is 13 amino acids. Trimming shortened V by 0 bases and J by 0 bases, and 1 base separated the two germline ends. Germline V lookup: CDR1 KGHSH, CDR2 LQKENI.

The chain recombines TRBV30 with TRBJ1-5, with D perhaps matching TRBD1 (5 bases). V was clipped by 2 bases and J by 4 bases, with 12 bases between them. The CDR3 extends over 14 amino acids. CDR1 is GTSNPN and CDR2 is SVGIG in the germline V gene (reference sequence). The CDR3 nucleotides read TGTGCCTGGAGTTCGATGGGGGGGAATCAGCCCCAGCATTTT. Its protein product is CAWSSMGGNQPQHF. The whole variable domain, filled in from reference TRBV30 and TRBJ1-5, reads SQTIHQWPATLVQPVGSPLSLECTVEGTSNPNLYWYRQAAGRGLQLLFYSVGIGQISSEVPQNLSASRPQDRQFILSSKKLLLSDSGFYLCAWSSMGGNQPQHFGDGTRLSIL.

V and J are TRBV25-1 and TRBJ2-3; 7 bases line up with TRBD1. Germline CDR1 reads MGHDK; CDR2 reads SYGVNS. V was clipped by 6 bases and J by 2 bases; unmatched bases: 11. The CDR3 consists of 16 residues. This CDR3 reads CASSIGQVFHTDTQYF. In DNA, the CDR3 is TGTGCCAGCAGCATTGGACAGGTTTTCCACACAGATACGCAGTATTTT.

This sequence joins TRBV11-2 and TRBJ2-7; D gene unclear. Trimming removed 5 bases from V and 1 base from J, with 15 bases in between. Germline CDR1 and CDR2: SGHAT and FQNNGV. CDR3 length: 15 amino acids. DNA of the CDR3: TGTGCCAGCAGCCCGACGCCCCAAATGTCCTACGAGCAGTACTTC. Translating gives CASSPTPQMSYEQYF.

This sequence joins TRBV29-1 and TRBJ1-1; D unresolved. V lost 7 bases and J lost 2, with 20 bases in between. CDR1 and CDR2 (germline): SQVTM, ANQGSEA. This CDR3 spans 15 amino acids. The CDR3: CSARPRLASNTEAFF. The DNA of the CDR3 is TGCAGCGCCCGACCCCGCCTGGCGAGTAACACTGAAGCTTTCTTT.

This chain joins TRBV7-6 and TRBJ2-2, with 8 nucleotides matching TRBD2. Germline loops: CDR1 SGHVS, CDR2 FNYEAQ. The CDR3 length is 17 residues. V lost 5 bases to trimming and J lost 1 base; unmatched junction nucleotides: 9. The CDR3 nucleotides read TGTGCCAGCAGCCCCTCGGCGGGGGGCTGGAACACCGGGGAGCTGTTTTTT. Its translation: CASSPSAGGWNTGELFF.

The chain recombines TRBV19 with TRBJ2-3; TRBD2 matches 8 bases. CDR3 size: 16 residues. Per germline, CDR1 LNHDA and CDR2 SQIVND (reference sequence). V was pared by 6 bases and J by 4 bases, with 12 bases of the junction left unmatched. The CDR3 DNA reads TGTGCCAGTAGGTCGAAGCGGGGGCGGGACCCAGATACGCAGTATTTT. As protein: CASRSKRGRDPDTQYF.

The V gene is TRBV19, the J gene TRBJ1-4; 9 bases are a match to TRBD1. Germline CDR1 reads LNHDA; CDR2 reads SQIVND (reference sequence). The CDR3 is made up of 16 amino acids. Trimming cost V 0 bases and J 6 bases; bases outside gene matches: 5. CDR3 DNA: TGTGCCAGTAGTATAGACCCCGGGACAGGGTATGAAAAACTGTTTTTT. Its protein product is CASSIDPGTGYEKLFF.

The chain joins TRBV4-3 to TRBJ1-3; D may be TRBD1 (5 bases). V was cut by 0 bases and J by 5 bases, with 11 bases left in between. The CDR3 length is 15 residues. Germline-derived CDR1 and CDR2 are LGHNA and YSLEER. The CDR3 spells CASSQDDWGRNTIYF. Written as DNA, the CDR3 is TGCGCCAGCAGCCAAGACGACTGGGGCAGAAACACCATATATTTT.

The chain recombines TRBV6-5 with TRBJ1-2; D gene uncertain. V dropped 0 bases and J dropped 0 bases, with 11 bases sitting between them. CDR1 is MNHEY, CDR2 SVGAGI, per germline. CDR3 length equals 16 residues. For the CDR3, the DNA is TGTGCCAGCAGTTACTCATCGGACGGGGCTAACTATGGCTACACCTTC. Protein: CASSYSSDGANYGYTF.

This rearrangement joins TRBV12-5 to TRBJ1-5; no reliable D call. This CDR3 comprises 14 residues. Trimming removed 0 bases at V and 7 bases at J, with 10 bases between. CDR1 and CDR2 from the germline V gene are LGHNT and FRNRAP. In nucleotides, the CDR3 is TGTGCTAGTGGTTTGGTATTGGCTGGGCAGCCCCAGCATTTT. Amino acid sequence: CASGLVLAGQPQHF.

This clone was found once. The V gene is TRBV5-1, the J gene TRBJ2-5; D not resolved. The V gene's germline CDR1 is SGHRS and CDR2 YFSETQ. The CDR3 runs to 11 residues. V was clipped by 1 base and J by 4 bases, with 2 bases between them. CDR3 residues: CASSLRETQYF. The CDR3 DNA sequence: TGCGCCAGCAGCTTGAGAGAGACCCAGTACTTC.

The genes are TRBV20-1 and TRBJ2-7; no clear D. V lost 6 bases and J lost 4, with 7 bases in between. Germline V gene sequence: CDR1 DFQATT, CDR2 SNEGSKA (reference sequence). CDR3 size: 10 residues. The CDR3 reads CSAQLYEQYF. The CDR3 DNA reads TGCAGTGCCCAACTTTACGAGCAGTACTTC.

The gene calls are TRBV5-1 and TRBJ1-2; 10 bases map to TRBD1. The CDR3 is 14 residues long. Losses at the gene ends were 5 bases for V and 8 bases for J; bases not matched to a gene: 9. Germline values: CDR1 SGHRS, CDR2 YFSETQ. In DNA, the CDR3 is TGCGCCAGCAGGTCCGACAGGGGGCTTTGGGGCTACACCTTC. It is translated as CASRSDRGLWGYTF. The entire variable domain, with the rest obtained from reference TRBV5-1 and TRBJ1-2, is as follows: KAGVTQTPRYLIKTRGQQVTLSCSPISGHRSVSWYQQTPGQGLQFLFEYFSETQRNKGNFPGRFSGRQFSNSRSEMNVSTLELGDSALYLCASRSDRGLWGYTFGSGTRLTVV.

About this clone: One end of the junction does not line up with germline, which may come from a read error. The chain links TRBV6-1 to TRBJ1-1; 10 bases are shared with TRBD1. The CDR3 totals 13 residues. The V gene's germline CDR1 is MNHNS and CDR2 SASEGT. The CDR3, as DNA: TGTGCCAGCAGCTATACCGGGACAGGGGCTATACCCTTT. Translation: CASSYTGTGAIPF.

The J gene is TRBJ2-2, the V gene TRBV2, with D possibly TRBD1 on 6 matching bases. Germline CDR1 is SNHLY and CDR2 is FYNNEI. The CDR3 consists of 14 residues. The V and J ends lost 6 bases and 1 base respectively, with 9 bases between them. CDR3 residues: CASSLGGNTGELFF. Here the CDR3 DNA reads TGTGCCAGCAGCCTAGGGGGGAACACCGGGGAGCTGTTTTTT.

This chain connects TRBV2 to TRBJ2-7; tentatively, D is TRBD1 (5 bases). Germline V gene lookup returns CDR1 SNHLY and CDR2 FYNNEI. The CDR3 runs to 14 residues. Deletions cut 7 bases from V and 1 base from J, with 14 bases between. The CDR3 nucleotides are TGTGCCAGCATCAGGGTGCCAGGTTCCTACGAGCAGTACTTC. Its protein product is CASIRVPGSYEQYF. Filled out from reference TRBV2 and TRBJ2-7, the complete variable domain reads EPEVTQTPSHQVTQMGQEVILRCVPISNHLYFYWYRQILGQKVEFLVSFYNNEISEKSEIFDDQFSVERPDGSNFTLKIRSTKLEDSAMYFCASIRVPGSYEQYFGPGTRLTVT.

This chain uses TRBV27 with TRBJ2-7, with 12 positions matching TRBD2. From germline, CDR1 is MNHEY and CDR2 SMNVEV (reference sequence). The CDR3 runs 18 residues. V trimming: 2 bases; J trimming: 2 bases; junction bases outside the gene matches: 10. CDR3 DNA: TGTGCCAGCAGTTTAAGTGCTAGCGGGGGGGCCTTCACCTACGAGCAGTACTTC. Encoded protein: CASSLSASGGAFTYEQYF.

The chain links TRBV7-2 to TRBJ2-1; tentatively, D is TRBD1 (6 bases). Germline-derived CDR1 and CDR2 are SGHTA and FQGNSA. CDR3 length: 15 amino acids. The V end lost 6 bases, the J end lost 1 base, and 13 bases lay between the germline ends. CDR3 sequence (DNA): TGTGCCAGCAGTGGGGGCCAGGGTTCCTACAATGAGCAGTTCTTC. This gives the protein CASSGGQGSYNEQFF. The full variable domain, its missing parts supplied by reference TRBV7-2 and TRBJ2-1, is GAGVSQSPSNKVTEKGKDVELRCDPISGHTALYWYRQSLGQGLEFLIYFQGNSAPDKSGLPSDRFSAERTGGSVSTLTIQRTQQEDSAVYLCASSGGQGSYNEQFFGPGTRLTVL.

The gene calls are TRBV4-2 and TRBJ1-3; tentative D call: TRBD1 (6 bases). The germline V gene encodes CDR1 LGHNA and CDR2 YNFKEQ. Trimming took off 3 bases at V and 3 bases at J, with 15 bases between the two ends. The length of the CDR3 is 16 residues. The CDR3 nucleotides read TGTGCCAGCAGCCAGGGGTACAGGGCGGATGGAAACACCATATATTTT. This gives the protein CASSQGYRADGNTIYF.

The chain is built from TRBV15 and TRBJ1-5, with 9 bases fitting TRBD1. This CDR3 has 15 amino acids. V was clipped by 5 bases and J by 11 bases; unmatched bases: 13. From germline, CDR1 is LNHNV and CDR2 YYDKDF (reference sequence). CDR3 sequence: CATSDSGTGFVSQHF. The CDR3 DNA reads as TGTGCCACCAGCGATTCAGGGACAGGGTTCGTGTCCCAGCATTTT.

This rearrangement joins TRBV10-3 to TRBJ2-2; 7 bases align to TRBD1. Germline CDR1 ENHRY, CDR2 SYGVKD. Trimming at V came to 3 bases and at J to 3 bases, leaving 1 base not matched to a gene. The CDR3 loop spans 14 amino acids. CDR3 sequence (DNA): TGTGCCATCAGTGATACAGGGGACACCGGGGAGCTGTTTTTT. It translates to CAISDTGDTGELFF.

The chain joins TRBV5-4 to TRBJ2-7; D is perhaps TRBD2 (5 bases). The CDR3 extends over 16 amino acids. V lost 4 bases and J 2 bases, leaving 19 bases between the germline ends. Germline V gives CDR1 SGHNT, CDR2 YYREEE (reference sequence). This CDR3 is CASSPPGFREPYEQYF. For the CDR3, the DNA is TGTGCCAGCAGCCCCCCGGGGTTTAGGGAACCCTACGAGCAGTACTTC.

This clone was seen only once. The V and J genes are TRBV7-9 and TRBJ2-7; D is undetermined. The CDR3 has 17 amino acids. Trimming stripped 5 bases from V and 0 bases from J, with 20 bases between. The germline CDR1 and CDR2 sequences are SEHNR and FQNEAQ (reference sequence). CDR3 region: CASSSLGGKDFSYEQYF. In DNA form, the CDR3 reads TGTGCCAGCAGCAGCTTAGGCGGTAAGGATTTCTCCTACGAGCAGTACTTC.

The CDR3: CASRSLGGDLNEKLFF. The CDR3 bases are TGTGCCAGCAGGAGCTTGGGGGGAGACCTCAATGAAAAACTGTTTTTT. This chain links TRBV9 with TRBJ1-4; tentative D call: TRBD1 (5 bases). Germline CDR1 SGDLS, CDR2 YYNGEE. The CDR3 extends over 16 amino acids. Trimming cost V 5 bases and J 5 bases, with 19 bases left between them.